A selection of T cell receptor beta chains follows, all from one sample in a study of cytomegalovirus exposure and HLA in healthy donors. TCRdb's table, derived via immunoSEQ multiplex PCR, lists solely in-frame clones and lacks some. The sample lists some 150,000 clones; 80% to 90% were seen once. The sample consisted of PBMCs. The receptors were gathered from a woman aged 25 to 45 in good health and CMV-seropositive. Both conserved end residues are part of each CDR3. A D gene is named only where the DNA matches it firmly. The size of a clone is reported for some rows only, either as once, few or many, or as a class for expanded clones.

D,V,J,size,CDR3,DNA
.,TRBV6-1,TRBJ2-4,once,CASSVLGGGLDIQYF,TGTGCCAGCAGTGTCCTGGGCGGAGGGTTGGACATTCAGTACTTC
.,TRBV9,TRBJ2-1,.,CASSVGGLPNEQFF,TGTGCCAGCAGCGTAGGTGGTCTACCCAATGAGCAGTTCTTC
.,TRBV7-9,TRBJ2-1,.,CASSLERQSRSYNEQFF,TGTGCCAGCAGCTTAGAAAGACAGAGCCGCTCCTACAATGAGCAGTTCTTC
.,TRBV6-5,TRBJ2-5,.,CASRPRLVGGETQYF,TGTGCCAGCAGACCTCGACTAGTAGGTGGGGAGACCCAGTACTTC
TRBD1,TRBV7-2,TRBJ1-1,.,CASSLRRSTGGIEAFF,TGTGCCAGCAGCTTGCGGCGTTCGACAGGGGGGATTGAAGCTTTCTTT
.,TRBV4-3,TRBJ1-1,.,CASSQDGGGAFF,TGCGCCAGCAGTCAAGATGGGGGGGGAGCTTTCTTT
TRBD1,TRBV6-4,TRBJ1-1,.,CASSLDRETEAFF,TGTGCCAGCAGTTTGGACAGGGAGACTGAAGCTTTCTTT
TRBD1,TRBV15,TRBJ1-4,.,CATSRGSGTGNEKLFF,TGTGCCACCAGCAGAGGGTCGGGGACAGGGAATGAAAAACTGTTTTTT
.,TRBV9,TRBJ2-2,.,CASSSHRVETGELFF,TGTGCCAGCAGCTCCCACAGGGTAGAGACCGGGGAGCTGTTTTTT
.,TRBV23-1,TRBJ2-7,.,CASSQLYEQYF,TGCGCCAGCAGTCAACTCTACGAGCAGTACTTC
.,TRBV7-9,TRBJ2-3,.,CASSLGARGADTQYF,TGTGCCAGCAGCTTAGGGGCCAGGGGAGCAGATACGCAGTATTTT
.,TRBV7-8,TRBJ1-2,.,CASSLQPGHEWRTF,TGTGCCAGCAGCTTACAACCGGGACACGAATGGAGAACCTTC
.,TRBV18,TRBJ2-6,.,CASSPGTTLSGANVLTF,TGTGCCAGCTCACCAGGGACAACACTCTCTGGGGCCAACGTCCTGACTTTC
TRBD1,TRBV27,TRBJ1-3,.,CASSPSQGVTGNTIYF,TGTGCCAGCAGTCCATCACAGGGGGTAACTGGAAACACCATATATTTT
.,TRBV19,TRBJ1-3,.,CASRKIATSFSSGNTIYF,TGTGCCAGTAGGAAGATAGCGACATCTTTTTCCTCTGGAAACACCATATATTTT
.,TRBV7-9,TRBJ1-1,.,CASSLAGMGEAFF,TGTGCCAGCAGCTTGGCAGGGATGGGTGAAGCTTTCTTT
TRBD1,TRBV5-5,TRBJ1-5,.,CASSLGGTGDQPQHF,TGTGCCAGCAGCTTGGGGGGGACAGGGGATCAGCCCCAGCATTTT
.,TRBV7-8,TRBJ1-5,.,CASSSDRTWEHQPQHF,TGTGCCAGCAGCTCCGACAGAACTTGGGAACATCAGCCCCAGCATTTT
TRBD2,TRBV5-4,TRBJ2-4,.,CASSRTSGGAREDKNIQYF,TGTGCCAGCAGCCGGACTAGCGGGGGGGCGCGCGAGGACAAAAACATTCAGTACTTC
.,TRBV9,TRBJ2-3,once,CASSVDFGAWVTDTQYF,TGTGCCAGCAGCGTAGATTTTGGGGCTTGGGTCACAGATACGCAGTATTTT
TRBD2,TRBV28,TRBJ2-5,.,CASSFASGGQETQYF,TGTGCCAGCAGTTTCGCTAGCGGGGGCCAAGAGACCCAGTACTTC
TRBD1,TRBV19,TRBJ1-1,once,CASSGSDRADRRTEAFF,TGTGCCAGTAGTGGCTCGGACAGGGCGGACCGCCGCACTGAAGCTTTCTTT
TRBD1,TRBV18,TRBJ2-3,.,CASSPTGTADTQYF,TGTGCCAGCTCACCTACAGGGACAGCAGATACGCAGTATTTT
TRBD1,TRBV29-1,TRBJ1-2,few,CSAVRGTGMDGYTF,TGCAGCGCTGTAAGGGGGACAGGGATGGATGGCTACACCTTC
.,TRBV23-1,TRBJ2-7,.,CASSQNTPWGRDNVKRRTTRF,TGCGCCAGCAGCCAAAATACACCGTGGGGCAGGGACAACGTGAAACGTAGGACAACACGCTTC
TRBD2,TRBV4-2,TRBJ2-3,.,CASSQLSSGDFTDTQYF,TGTGCCAGCAGCCAATTGTCCAGCGGGGACTTCACAGATACGCAGTATTTT
TRBD1,TRBV10-3,TRBJ2-1,.,CATWTGKNNEQFF,TGTGCCACCTGGACAGGGAAAAACAATGAGCAGTTCTTC
TRBD1,TRBV18,TRBJ1-5,.,CASSPPGQGNQPQHF,TGTGCCAGCTCACCACCGGGACAGGGGAATCAGCCCCAGCATTTT
.,TRBV10-3,TRBJ1-4,.,CAISGGGGFEKLFF,TGTGCCATCAGCGGAGGGGGGGGGTTTGAAAAACTGTTTTTT
.,TRBV5-6,TRBJ2-7,once,CASSLGIKQYEQYF,TGTGCCAGCAGCTTGGGCATCAAGCAATACGAGCAGTACTTC
.,TRBV9,TRBJ2-5,.,CASSVAPSPSETQYF,TGTGCCAGCAGCGTAGCTCCTAGCCCAAGCGAGACCCAGTACTTC
.,TRBV28,TRBJ1-1,.,CASSLWFPTGRNTEAFF,TGTGCCAGCAGTTTATGGTTCCCCACAGGTCGGAACACTGAAGCTTTCTTT
.,TRBV19,TRBJ2-3,.,CASSIGETPKYF,TGTGCCAGTAGTATTGGGGAGACTCCGAAGTATTTT
.,TRBV5-1,TRBJ1-2,.,CASSSTRGHGYTF,TGCGCCAGCAGCTCGACCCGCGGGCATGGCTACACCTTC
TRBD1,TRBV9,TRBJ1-6,.,CASSVASGQGGSPLHF,TGTGCCAGCAGCGTAGCTTCGGGACAGGGAGGTTCACCCCTCCACTTT
.,TRBV7-9,TRBJ2-5,.,CASSLGGAGETQYF,TGTGCCAGCAGCTTAGGGGGTGCAGGGGAGACCCAGTACTTC
TRBD1,TRBV6-1,TRBJ1-1,.,CASRVQGADTEAFF,TGTGCCAGCAGAGTACAGGGGGCGGACACTGAAGCTTTCTTT
.,TRBV18,TRBJ1-5,.,CASSPPDRPQPQHF,TGTGCCAGCTCACCGCCAGACAGGCCTCAGCCCCAGCATTTT
.,TRBV7-9,TRBJ1-1,.,CASSQLSGYTEAFF,TGTGCCAGCAGCCAATTATCAGGGTACACTGAAGCTTTCTTT
.,TRBV7-2,TRBJ1-1,.,CASSPLGRAGNTEAFF,TGTGCCAGCAGCCCCTTGGGGAGGGCGGGGAACACTGAAGCTTTCTTT
TRBD1,TRBV5-4,TRBJ1-5,.,CASSPDRNQPQHF,TGTGCCAGCAGCCCGGACAGGAATCAGCCCCAGCATTTT
.,TRBV6-5,TRBJ1-2,.,CASSYSGQNHYGYTF,TGTGCCAGCAGTTACTCCGGACAGAACCACTATGGCTACACCTTC
.,TRBV19,TRBJ1-6,.,CASSLGQGLSPLHF,TGTGCCAGTAGTCTGGGGCAGGGGCTTTCACCCCTCCACTTT
.,TRBV6-1,TRBJ1-2,.,CASSERVGGAPHWEGYTF,TGTGCCAGCAGTGAAAGGGTGGGGGGGGCGCCCCATTGGGAGGGCTACACCTTC
.,TRBV7-2,TRBJ1-2,.,CASSAHTGLGGYTF,TGTGCCAGCAGCGCCCATACAGGGTTGGGTGGCTACACCTTC
TRBD1,TRBV25-1,TRBJ2-2,.,CASSGQGADTGELFF,TGTGCCAGCAGTGGGCAGGGGGCTGACACCGGGGAGCTGTTTTTT
.,TRBV2,TRBJ2-7,.,CASSGTGTLYEQYF,TGTGCCAGTTCCGGGACGGGGACACTCTACGAGCAGTACTTC
TRBD2,TRBV7-9,TRBJ2-2,once,CSSSLGSGGTNTGELFF,TGTTCCAGCAGCTTAGGTAGCGGGGGGACGAACACCGGGGAGCTGTTTTTT